Following are 29 T cell receptor beta chains from one sample sequenced in a study of control samples from healthy donors and cancer patients. This table comes from immunoSEQ multiplex PCR, and its TCRdb copy is limited to in-frame clones, with some not included. The table has about 80,000 clones, under 90% seen once. What was sequenced was blood. The receptors derive from a man aged 50 to 59 in good health.

The V gene is TRBV5-5, the J gene TRBJ2-7; possibly TRBD1 for D (5 bases). Trimming took 1 base from V and 1 from J, leaving 12 bases between them. The V gene's germline CDR1 is SGHKS and CDR2 YYEKEE (reference sequence). CDR3 length: 15 residues. Written as DNA, the CDR3 is TGTGCCAGCAGCTTGACGAAGGGGCCATCCTACGAGCAGTACTTC. As protein: CASSLTKGPSYEQYF.

This clone was counted a few times. V usage is TRBV7-6 and J usage is TRBJ2-5, with TRBD2 as a possible D gene (6 bases). The length of the CDR3 is 13 residues. Germline lookup yields CDR1 SGHVS and CDR2 FNYEAQ. V shed 6 bases and J shed 2 bases, with 10 bases lying between them. CDR3 sequence reads: CASSPGTQETQYF. Here the CDR3 DNA reads TGTGCCAGCAGTCCAGGGACTCAAGAGACCCAGTACTTC.

This chain connects TRBV27 to TRBJ1-1, with a possible D match to TRBD1 (6 bases). V was cut by 8 bases and J by 5 bases, with 21 bases left in between. Germline CDR1 and CDR2: MNHEY and SMNVEV (reference sequence). This CDR3 is built from 15 residues. This CDR3 reads CASSPAGGRRTEAFF. CDR3 nucleotides: TGTGCCAGCTCCCCCGCGGGGGGGCGGAGGACTGAAGCTTTCTTT.

The chain employs TRBV11-2 and TRBJ2-2; no definite D call. Germline V gives CDR1 SGHAT, CDR2 FQNNGV. Trimming removed 5 bases from V and 1 base from J, with 14 bases in between. This CDR3 has 16 amino acids. CDR3 DNA sequence: TGTGCCAGCAGCCCGATTCACCCCCTGAACACCGGGGAGCTGTTTTTT. This sequence encodes CASSPIHPLNTGELFF.

The chain links TRBV4-2 to TRBJ2-1; TRBD2 matches 13 bases. The V gene end was trimmed by 10 bases and the J gene end by 5 bases; junction bases not matched to a gene: 8. Germline lookup yields CDR1 LGHNA and CDR2 YNFKEQ. The CDR3 extends over 15 amino acids. The CDR3 bases are TGTGCCACCCGACTAGCGGGGGGACAAAACAATGAGCAGTTCTTC. Translation: CATRLAGGQNNEQFF.

The chain is built from TRBV30 and TRBJ2-1; TRBD2 aligns across 14 bases. The germline V gene has CDR1 GTSNPN and CDR2 SVGIG (reference sequence). The V and J ends lost 2 bases and 4 bases, in that order; junction bases with no gene match: 10. This CDR3 is 18 amino acids long. The CDR3 sequence is CAWSLPGLAGDSYNEQFF. The CDR3 DNA reads TGTGCCTGGAGTCTCCCGGGACTAGCGGGGGACTCATACAATGAGCAGTTCTTC.

V usage is TRBV6-5 and J usage is TRBJ1-1; TRBD1 might be the D (5 bases). Trimming shortened V by 2 bases and J by 2 bases, and 9 bases separated the two germline ends. The CDR3 has 14 residues. Germline V CDR1 and CDR2: MNHEY, SVGAGI. CDR3: CASSYGGENTEAFF. For the CDR3, the DNA is TGTGCCAGCAGTTACGGGGGAGAAAACACTGAAGCTTTCTTT.

J is TRBJ1-6 and V is TRBV30; 9 positions agree with TRBD1. J lost 4 bases, V lost 2 bases, and 3 bases had no gene match. Germline V gene lookup returns CDR1 GTSNPN and CDR2 SVGIG (reference sequence). The CDR3 totals 15 residues. The CDR3 is CAWSTGQGYNSPLHF. The CDR3 DNA follows: TGTGCCTGGAGTACCGGACAGGGGTATAATTCACCCCTCCACTTT.

V is TRBV5-1 and J is TRBJ2-2, with D perhaps matching TRBD1 (6 bases). Germline values: CDR1 SGHRS, CDR2 YFSETQ. V lost 0 bases and J lost 7, with 10 bases in between. The CDR3 is made up of 14 amino acids. CDR3 sequence: CASSLGGRDGELFF. The CDR3 DNA sequence: TGCGCCAGCAGCTTGGGGGGGCGAGACGGGGAGCTGTTTTTT.

In nucleotides, the CDR3 is TGTGCCAGCAGTGACAAGGGACTAGCGGGTTACGCGAACACCGGGGAGCTGTTTTTT. Translated: CASSDKGLAGYANTGELFF. The chain employs TRBV6-4 and TRBJ2-2; 12 nucleotides match TRBD2. The junction had 7 bases not matched to a gene; V was cut back by 2 bases and J by 0 bases. CDR3 size: 19 residues. The germline gives CDR1 MRHNA, CDR2 SNTAGT.

The V call is TRBV20-1, the J call TRBJ2-7; TRBD1 matches at 7 bases. The V gene end was trimmed by 3 bases and the J gene end by 5 bases; junction bases not matched to a gene: 7. The CDR3 loop spans 13 amino acids. Germline CDR1 is DFQATT and CDR2 is SNEGSKA (reference sequence). The CDR3 coding sequence is TGCAGTGCTAGTCAAGGGGGCAACGACGAGCAGTACTTC. It is translated as CSASQGGNDEQYF.

CDR3 bases: TGTGCCAGCTCATCCGGGACAGAAGAGACCCAGTACTTC. Translation: CASSSGTEETQYF. The V call is TRBV18, the J call TRBJ2-5; 7 bases are shared with TRBD1. Germline CDR1 is KGHSH and CDR2 is LQKENI. V was pared by 5 bases and J by 3 bases, with 3 bases of the junction left unmatched. The CDR3 spans 13 residues. Using reference TRBV18 and TRBJ2-5 for the parts outside the CDR3, the full variable domain is NAGVMQNPRHLVRRRGQEARLRCSPMKGHSHVYWYRQLPEEGLKFMVYLQKENIIDESGMPKERFSAEFPKEGPSILRIQQVVRGDSAAYFCASSSGTEETQYFGPGTRLLVL.

The rearrangement links TRBV19 to TRBJ1-3; D call uncertain. The CDR3 extends over 14 amino acids. CDR1 LNHDA and CDR2 SQIVND come from the germline V gene (reference sequence). Trimming cost V 5 bases and J 4 bases, with 12 bases left between them. The CDR3 region is CASSGAGRGNTIYF. The DNA for the CDR3 is TGTGCCAGTAGTGGAGCTGGGAGGGGAAACACCATATATTTT.

The gene calls are TRBV2 and TRBJ2-1, with 10 bases lining up with TRBD2. CDR1 and CDR2 from the germline V gene are SNHLY and FYNNEI. The length of the CDR3 is 15 residues. With V trimmed by 3 bases and J by 3 bases, 2 bases remained unmatched. In nucleotides, the CDR3 is TGTGCCAGCAGTGATAGCGGGGGGCACTACAATGAGCAGTTCTTC. Translation: CASSDSGGHYNEQFF.

J is TRBJ1-4 and V is TRBV18; 9 bases line up with TRBD1. The length of the CDR3 is 16 residues. Trimming cost V 4 bases and J 5 bases; bases outside gene matches: 8. CDR1 is KGHSH and CDR2 is LQKENI in the germline V gene. CDR3 protein: CASSQLSGTGNEKLFF. The CDR3 nucleotides read TGTGCCAGCTCACAGCTATCCGGGACAGGGAATGAAAAACTGTTTTTT.

This chain links TRBV6-5 with TRBJ1-1; D not resolved. CDR1 is MNHEY, CDR2 SVGAGI, per germline. The V gene lost 6 bases and the J gene lost 0 bases, with 17 bases spanning the gap. CDR3 size: 16 residues. CDR3 bases: TGTGCCAGCAGGTACACAAGCCGGGGATTGAACACTGAAGCTTTCTTT. Protein product: CASRYTSRGLNTEAFF.

This clone was counted a few times. The CDR3 nucleotides are TGTGCCAGCAGCCAAAGTGAAAAACTGTTTTTT. The encoded protein is CASSQSEKLFF. The rearrangement links TRBV3-1 (or the pseudogene TRBV3-2) to TRBJ1-4; D gene unclear. V shed 2 bases and J shed 7 bases, with 2 bases lying between them. CDR3 length: 11 amino acids. In germline, CDR1 is LGHDT, CDR2 YNNKEL (reference sequence).

The genes are TRBV21-1 and TRBJ1-5. TRBV21-1 is listed as a pseudogene. The CDR3 loop spans 13 amino acids. The CDR3: CASIILRDQPQHF. The CDR3 DNA reads as TGTGCCAGCATAATTTTGAGGGATCAGCCCCAGCATTTT.

The chain has TRBV6-6 and TRBJ1-4; no firm D call. Germline V gives CDR1 MNHNY, CDR2 SVGAGI (reference sequence). V lost 3 bases and J lost 5, with 4 bases in between. The CDR3 runs 12 residues. The CDR3 protein is CASSYPNEKLFF. The CDR3 DNA reads TGTGCCAGCAGTTATCCGAATGAAAAACTGTTTTTT.

The V call is TRBV15, the J call TRBJ1-4, with D maybe TRBD1 (6 bases). Germline CDR1 LNHNV, CDR2 YYDKDF (reference sequence). Trimming took off 4 bases at V and 5 bases at J, with 14 bases between the two ends. CDR3 length equals 15 residues. The CDR3 DNA follows: TGTGCCACCAGCACTCAGGACAGCAGGAATGAAAAACTGTTTTTT. Protein product: CATSTQDSRNEKLFF.

The genes are TRBV5-8 and TRBJ2-3; D is possibly TRBD2 (6 bases). Germline values: CDR1 SGHTS, CDR2 YDEGEE. V shed 4 bases and J shed 2 bases, with 14 bases lying between them. The length of the CDR3 is 15 residues. The CDR3 DNA is TGTGCCAGCAGCCCGGGGCGGGGCCCCACAGATACGCAGTATTTT. Translated: CASSPGRGPTDTQYF.

The V and J genes are TRBV5-1 and TRBJ2-5; possibly TRBD2 for D (6 bases). CDR1 and CDR2 from the germline V gene are SGHRS and YFSETQ. Between the trimmed V and J ends, which lost 4 bases and 3 bases, there was a span of 13 bases. This CDR3 contains 14 residues. The CDR3 DNA reads as TGCGCCAGCAGCCGCGGGACCGAGGAAGAGACCCAGTACTTC. This translates into CASSRGTEEETQYF.

This clone was detected once. The chain recombines TRBV5-1 with TRBJ2-7; TRBD1 agrees at 10 bases. V trimming: 2 bases; J trimming: 0 bases; junction bases outside the gene matches: 2. Germline V lookup: CDR1 SGHRS, CDR2 YFSETQ. The CDR3 is made up of 15 amino acids. DNA of the CDR3: TGCGCCAGCAGCTTCGGGACAGGGGTCTCCTACGAGCAGTACTTC. This sequence encodes CASSFGTGVSYEQYF.

This chain joins TRBV18 and TRBJ1-3; possibly TRBD1 for D (5 bases). V lost 4 bases and J 2 bases, leaving 12 bases between the germline ends. The germline V gene encodes CDR1 KGHSH and CDR2 LQKENI. The CDR3 sequence is 15 residues long. CDR3 DNA sequence: TGTGCCAGCTCACGGGACTTACCCACTGGAAACACCATATATTTT. This gives the protein CASSRDLPTGNTIYF.

V gene TRBV3-1 (or the pseudogene TRBV3-2) combines with J gene TRBJ1-2; D is unclear. Between the trimmed V and J ends, which lost 5 bases and 8 bases, there was a span of 9 bases. Germline V gene sequence: CDR1 LGHDT, CDR2 YNNKEL (reference sequence). The CDR3 contains 11 residues. CDR3 sequence reads: CASSSHGGYTF. The CDR3 region has the DNA TGTGCCAGCAGCTCTCATGGGGGCTACACCTTC.

The chain employs TRBV6-5 and TRBJ1-3; no clear D gene. The CDR3 is 15 amino acids. Trimming took off 7 bases at V and 4 bases at J, with 17 bases between the two ends. Germline CDR1 is MNHEY and CDR2 is SVGAGI. CDR3 DNA sequence: TGTGCCAGCACTTTGGAGTGGGATCTAGGAAACACCATATATTTT. It encodes CASTLEWDLGNTIYF.

The J gene is TRBJ2-3, the V gene TRBV5-4; 8 bases match TRBD2. Germline V gene sequence: CDR1 SGHNT, CDR2 YYREEE (reference sequence). The CDR3 runs 17 residues. With V trimmed by 1 base and J by 3 bases, 10 bases remained unmatched. The CDR3 bases are TGTGCCAGCAGCTTGTTGTCTCTCGGGGGGGTGACAGATACGCAGTATTTT. This translates into CASSLLSLGGVTDTQYF.

This sequence joins TRBV29-1 and TRBJ2-7; 7 nucleotides match TRBD2. V lost 4 bases to trimming and J lost 3 bases; unmatched junction nucleotides: 6. CDR1 and CDR2 from the germline V gene are SQVTM and ANQGSEA. The CDR3 covers 13 residues. CDR3 residues: CSVGGGGNYEQYF. CDR3 DNA sequence: TGCAGCGTTGGGGGGGGTGGAAACTACGAGCAGTACTTC.

This clone was recorded a few times. The gene calls are TRBV19 and TRBJ1-1; D might be TRBD1 (6 bases). This CDR3 is 14 amino acids long. The V gene's germline CDR1 is LNHDA and CDR2 SQIVND (reference sequence). The V gene lost 2 bases and the J gene lost 1 base, with 8 bases spanning the gap. The chain's CDR3 is CASSINRANTEAFF. DNA for the CDR3: TGTGCCAGTAGTATAAACAGGGCGAACACTGAAGCTTTCTTT.